A selection of T cell receptor beta chains follows, all from one sample in a study of cytomegalovirus exposure and HLA in healthy donors. TCRdb keeps only in-frame clones here, not all; method: immunoSEQ multiplex PCR. The sample records fewer than 70,000 clones, 75% to 85% being singletons. Sequencing was done on a sample of PBMCs. All receptors come from a human donor in good health. CDR3s include the opening cysteine and the closing phenylalanine or tryptophan. Size values are once, few and many counts, or a class for expanded clones, and some rows have none.

clone_size j_call v_call cdr3_aa
- TRBJ2-3 TRBV29-1 CSVPTSGVGDTQYF
- TRBJ1-6 TRBV5-5 CASSLRGQGAGNSPLHF
- TRBJ2-3 TRBV9 CASSVAAGLGDTQYF
- TRBJ2-7 TRBV10-3 CAIKGAGSHSEQYF
- TRBJ1-1 TRBV7-9 CASSLMGQALPNTEAFF
few TRBJ2-4 TRBV7-9 CASSLTGSSGKNIQYF
- TRBJ1-1 TRBV7-9 CASSFDSEAFF
- TRBJ2-3 TRBV10-3 CAISQLAGGSTDTQYF
- TRBJ2-6 TRBV28 CASSLNSRRGATGANVLTF
- TRBJ2-6 TRBV9 CASSLASGANVLTF
- TRBJ2-5 TRBV5-1 CASSLSNDGMETQYF
- TRBJ1-4 TRBV30 CAWSGRESGEKLFF
- TRBJ2-7 TRBV14 CASSQVGGFSYEQYF
once TRBJ2-5 TRBV19 CASSKRTSGGSETQYF
- TRBJ2-5 TRBV5-4 CASSLPAGGGETQYF
- TRBJ1-5 TRBV6-6 CASSLLGQHNQPQHF
- TRBJ2-7 TRBV11-2 CASSLGWQGYYEQYF
- TRBJ2-1 TRBV7-7 CASSLTDRTNEQFF
- TRBJ2-1 TRBV6-1 CASSVTSGSGNEQFF
- TRBJ2-2 TRBV28 CASSSGITGELFF
- TRBJ1-2 TRBV28 CASSFPGVPNYGYTF
- TRBJ2-5 TRBV6-4 CASSDSIQQGQKETQYF
- TRBJ1-6 TRBV11-1 CASSLAGSPLHF
- TRBJ1-6 TRBV9 CASSLRTGTRNSPLHF
- TRBJ2-1 TRBV7-9 CASSLGLAGRNEQFF
- TRBJ2-1 TRBV15 CATSRTGQFNEQFF
- TRBJ2-7 TRBV21-1 CAVITYEQYF
- TRBJ1-1 TRBV11-2 CASSLDTPGFATEAFF
- TRBJ2-7 TRBV4-3 CASSQVGLATYEQYF
- TRBJ1-3 TRBV7-2 CASSLPGGGLSGNTIYF
- TRBJ2-7 TRBV11-3 CASSLGEGGEQYF
few TRBJ2-7 TRBV4-1 CASSRGLSYEQYF
- TRBJ2-5 TRBV4-2 CASSRHHSKGTSGKETQYF
- TRBJ2-3 TRBV30 CAWKRSTDTQYF
- TRBJ2-7 TRBV5-5 CASSLGSPKGGQYF
- TRBJ2-7 TRBV10-2 CASSESPGYEQYF
- TRBJ2-7 TRBV20-1 CSARGGYEQYF
- TRBJ2-7 TRBV7-9 CASSLRPRGEIGEQYF
- TRBJ1-4 TRBV28 CASSPPDRENEKLFF
once TRBJ1-6 TRBV11-1 CASSLRSGGSSPLHF
- TRBJ2-7 TRBV15 CATRRTSGGAEQYF
few TRBJ2-1 TRBV11-1 CASSRGQFNEQFF
once TRBJ2-7 TRBV7-2 CASSRTGVYEQYF
- TRBJ2-7 TRBV7-9 CASSLIPSGGGSYEQYF
few TRBJ2-5 TRBV7-2 CASSFGLLAGGQETQYF
- TRBJ2-3 TRBV19 CASKPDGGDTQYF
- TRBJ2-7 TRBV19 CARDTGESYEQYF
- TRBJ2-1 TRBV5-1 CASSPTGLAGGAEQFF
- TRBJ2-5 TRBV7-2 CASSLRRVETQYF
- TRBJ1-4 TRBV5-1 CASSYDREPTTNEKLFF
- TRBJ1-2 TRBV5-4 CASSHSTPQEPYGYTF
- TRBJ2-4 TRBV7-8 CASSLANRNIQYF
- TRBJ2-7 TRBV7-9 CASSLALGLEHEQYF
- TRBJ2-3 TRBV7-2 CASSPRGSGIGSDTQYF
- TRBJ2-3 TRBV4-3 CASSVSRAPDTQYF